This T cell receptor beta chain was sequenced in a study of blood T cell repertoires in COVID-19. For the study at large: Material from acute and convalescent COVID-19 was sourced from the United States, Italy and Spain.

Trimming at V came to 8 bases and at J to 6 bases, leaving 3 bases not matched to a gene. Germline lookup yields CDR1 LGHDT and CDR2 YNNKEL (reference sequence). The CDR3 covers 12 residues. Authors' methods: How many nucleated cells were present was estimated from reference gene primer amplification. Method: immunoSEQ multiplex PCR; TCRdb's copy keeps in-frame clones and lacks some. That table gives V, J and clone size, and the DNA gave D and trimming. This sample has a few hundred thousand clones, with around 81% found just once. Only a few counts were recorded for this clone. Clinical history as reported by participants underpinned cohort assignment.

V and J are TRBV3-1 (or the pseudogene TRBV3-2) and TRBJ1-5; 8 nucleotides agree with TRBD1. This receptor was identified in a woman aged 40 to 55 with acute COVID-19. The sample was PBMCs or T cells enriched from blood (not recorded which). CDR3 sequence: CASGQGIQPQHF. The CDR3 region has the DNA TGTGCCAGCGGACAGGGTATTCAGCCCCAGCATTTT.